The clone carrying this TCR beta chain was detected once. Its antigen remains unidentified. The data stem from a study of graft-versus-host responses after intestinal transplantation. In the study overall: The recipients all started with anti-thymocyte globulin induction and then took tacrolimus and steroids for around three years.

Findings and caveats of the study: With peak circulating GvH clone levels came an association with early post-transplant HvG declines. Allograft graft-versus-host to host-versus-graft clonal ratios ran high in patients with graft-donor T cell macrochimerism.

The CDR3 totals 14 residues. Trimming stripped 6 bases from V and 5 bases from J, with 15 bases between. Germline values: CDR1 SGHTA, CDR2 FQGTGA. Using immunoSEQ multiplex PCR, the repertoire was profiled, and TCRdb retains in-frame clones only, with some absent. The sample includes tens of thousands of clones, approximately 95% of them seen just once. The TCR originated in a human donor who was the organ donor for an intestinal transplant. The sequencing here drew on unstimulated CD8+ T cells sorted from spleen or lymph node cells, taken before transplant. The chain recombines TRBV7-3 with TRBJ2-3; tentative D call: TRBD2 (7 bases). The CDR3 DNA is TGTGCCAGCAGTACAACGGGGGGCCGAGATACGCAGTATTTT. Encoded protein: CASSTTGGRDTQYF. Together with reference TRBV7-3 and TRBJ2-3, the CDR3 gives the full variable domain: GAGVSQTPSNKVTEKGKYVELRCDPISGHTALYWYRQSLGQGPEFLIYFQGTGAADDSGLPNDRFFAVRPEGSVSTLKIQRTERGDSAVYLCASSTTGGRDTQYFGPGTRLTVL.